The 24 T cell receptor beta chains below were found in one sample sequenced in a study of cytomegalovirus exposure and HLA in healthy donors. The primer mix had 60 Vbeta and 13 Jbeta primers. Only in-frame clones appear in the TCRdb table, and some are missing; sequencing was by immunoSEQ multiplex PCR. This table holds some 100,000 clones, about 77% found once. Material for sequencing was PBMCs. These receptors all stem from a woman aged 45-59 years in good health and CMV-seropositive.

V and J are TRBV25-1 and TRBJ1-1; D is uncertain. Per the germline V gene, CDR1 is MGHDK and CDR2 is SYGVNS. V was pared by 5 bases and J by 6 bases, with 13 bases between. CDR3 size: 13 residues. CDR3 loop: CASSPGQLSEAFF. CDR3 nucleotides: TGTGCCAGCAGTCCAGGTCAGTTATCTGAAGCTTTCTTT.

The rearrangement uses TRBV10-2 and TRBJ1-1; possible D gene TRBD1, 5 bases. The CDR3 is 13 residues long. The ends were cut back, 7 bases at V and 4 bases at J, with 13 bases in the middle. CDR1 WSHSY and CDR2 SAAADI come from the germline V gene. The CDR3 nucleotides are TGCGCCAGCACGGGGGGGACCGGCACTGAAGCTTTCTTT. Translation gives CASTGGTGTEAFF.

The V call is TRBV13, the J call TRBJ2-2; tentatively, D is TRBD2 (5 bases). Looked up from germline, CDR1 is PRHDT and CDR2 is FYEKMQ (reference sequence). The V end lost 5 bases, the J end lost 1 base, and 11 bases lay between the germline ends. The CDR3 is made up of 15 amino acids. The CDR3 protein is CASSQGSRNTGELFF. CDR3 DNA sequence: TGTGCCAGCAGCCAAGGGAGCAGGAACACCGGGGAGCTGTTTTTT. Using reference TRBV13 and TRBJ2-2 for the parts outside the CDR3, the full variable domain is AAGVIQSPRHLIKEKRETATLKCYPIPRHDTVYWYQQGPGQDPQFLISFYEKMQSDKGSIPDRFSAQQFSDYHSELNMSSLELGDSALYFCASSQGSRNTGELFFGEGSRLTVL.

The chain recombines TRBV4-1 with TRBJ2-3; 9 nucleotides line up with TRBD2. The length of the CDR3 is 18 residues. J was trimmed by 0 bases and V by 2 bases; bases with no gene match: 9. Germline loops: CDR1 MGHRA, CDR2 YSYEKL. The CDR3, as DNA: TGCGCCAGCAGCCAACCGCGGCGACTAGCGGAGAGCACAGATACGCAGTATTTT. Its translation is CASSQPRRLAESTDTQYF.

The chain uses TRBV29-1 and TRBJ2-7, with TRBD1 identical over 8 bases. The CDR3 loop spans 13 amino acids. Germline CDR1 SQVTM, CDR2 ANQGSEA. With V trimmed by 2 bases and J by 2 bases, 2 bases remained unmatched. The CDR3 protein is CSVERDRPYEQYF. The CDR3 nucleotides read TGCAGCGTTGAAAGGGACAGGCCCTACGAGCAGTACTTC.

The rearrangement joins TRBV30 to TRBJ2-3; TRBD2 matches 10 bases. CDR1 and CDR2 from the germline V gene are GTSNPN and SVGIG (reference sequence). The CDR3 length is 15 residues. The V gene end was trimmed by 4 bases and the J gene end by 1 base; junction bases not matched to a gene: 5. CDR3 DNA sequence: TGTGCCTGGACCGCCGGACTAGCGGGCACAGATACGCAGTATTTT. Translating gives CAWTAGLAGTDTQYF. Combining the CDR3 with reference TRBV30 and TRBJ2-3 gives the whole variable domain SQTIHQWPATLVQPVGSPLSLECTVEGTSNPNLYWYRQAAGRGLQLLFYSVGIGQISSEVPQNLSASRPQDRQFILSSKKLLLSDSGFYLCAWTAGLAGTDTQYFGPGTRLTVL.

The chain couples TRBV5-8 to TRBJ2-2; D might be TRBD1 (6 bases). V was clipped by 2 bases and J by 4 bases, with 9 bases between them. This CDR3 comprises 14 residues. Germline V CDR1 and CDR2: SGHTS, YDEGEE. CDR3 nucleotides: TGTGCCAGCAGCTTCACCAGGGGCACCGGGGAGCTGTTTTTT. Protein: CASSFTRGTGELFF.

Concerning this clone itself: Compared with germline, one end of the junction differs, possibly owing to a read error. The rearrangement uses TRBV19 and TRBJ2-2, with 10 bases identical to TRBD2. The germline V gene encodes CDR1 LNHDA and CDR2 SQIVND (reference sequence). This CDR3 is built from 15 residues. The CDR3 here is CASSLGLANPGELFF. CDR3 bases: TGTGCCAGTAGTTTGGGACTAGCGAACCCCGGGGAGCTGTTTTTT.

The chain combines TRBV2 with TRBJ2-7; tentative D call: TRBD1 (5 bases). The germline V gene encodes CDR1 SNHLY and CDR2 FYNNEI. The CDR3 covers 13 residues. The V end was cut by 7 bases, the J end by 1 base, with 11 bases between. CDR3: CASTLTVSYEQYF. DNA of the CDR3: TGTGCCAGCACTCTGACAGTTTCCTACGAGCAGTACTTC.

The chain links TRBV11-1 to TRBJ1-4; D may be TRBD1 (6 bases). The germline gives CDR1 SGHAT, CDR2 FQDESV (reference sequence). Trimming removed 4 bases from V and 8 bases from J, with 17 bases in between. There are 15 residues in the CDR3. As DNA, the CDR3 is TGTGCCAGCAGCTCCTACAGGGCAGATTACGAAAAACTGTTTTTT. This sequence encodes CASSSYRADYEKLFF. Based on the CDR3 plus reference TRBV11-1 and TRBJ1-4, the full variable domain is EAEVAQSPRYKITEKSQAVAFWCDPISGHATLYWYRQILGQGPELLVQFQDESVVDDSQLPKDRFSAERLKGVDSTLKIQPAELGDSAMYLCASSSYRADYEKLFFGSGTQLSVL.

This chain uses TRBV28 with TRBJ2-6; TRBD1 aligns across 9 bases. CDR3 length: 15 amino acids. The germline V gene has CDR1 MDHEN and CDR2 SYDVKM. The junction had 4 bases not matched to a gene; V was cut back by 6 bases and J by 4 bases. The CDR3 loop reads CASRVGTGGANVLTF. In DNA form, the CDR3 reads TGTGCCAGCAGAGTAGGGACAGGGGGGGCCAACGTCCTGACTTTC.

This clone was counted a single time. The chain carries TRBV7-9 and TRBJ2-1; 12 nucleotides line up with TRBD2. The CDR3 covers 14 residues. Germline assignment: CDR1 SEHNR and CDR2 FQNEAQ (reference sequence). Unmatched junction bases numbered 5, after V lost 6 bases and J lost 8 bases. The CDR3, as DNA: TGTGCCAGCAGATGGACTAGCGGGAAGGATGAGCAGTTCTTC. Translated: CASRWTSGKDEQFF.

This sequence joins TRBV7-8 and TRBJ2-1; 10 nucleotides match TRBD2. This CDR3 comprises 14 residues. CDR1 is SGHVS and CDR2 is FQNEAQ in the germline V gene. J gave up 7 bases and V 3 bases, and 3 bases lay outside the gene matches. CDR3 DNA sequence: TGTGCCAGCAGCTTCAAGACTAGCGGGAATGAGCAGTTCTTC. Translation gives CASSFKTSGNEQFF.

J is TRBJ2-2 and V is TRBV11-3; D remains ambiguous. CDR3 length: 13 amino acids. The germline V gene has CDR1 SGHNT and CDR2 YENEEA. V was cut by 5 bases and J by 3 bases, with 7 bases left in between. The CDR3 loop reads CASSRSYTGELFF. CDR3 nucleotides: TGTGCCAGCAGCCGCAGTTACACCGGGGAGCTGTTTTTT.

The chain joins TRBV29-1 to TRBJ2-3; 7 bases match TRBD2. CDR1 is SQVTM and CDR2 is ANQGSEA in the germline V gene. The V segment lost 8 bases and the J segment 5 bases; nucleotides outside the gene matches: 4. The CDR3 is 11 residues long. CDR3 DNA: TGCAGCCCATCTAGCGGAGATACGCAGTATTTT. This gives the protein CSPSSGDTQYF.

In its sample, this clone was seen a few times. The chain links TRBV6-5 to TRBJ1-1; the match to TRBD1 covers 8 bases. The germline gives CDR1 MNHEY, CDR2 SVGAGI. Unmatched junction bases numbered 5, after V lost 1 base and J lost 7 bases. There are 14 residues in the CDR3. Here the CDR3 reads CASSYWNRGDEAFF. The CDR3 DNA reads TGTGCCAGCAGTTACTGGAACAGGGGGGATGAAGCTTTCTTT.

Only a few counts were recorded for this clone. The chain links TRBV6-1 to TRBJ1-5, with 9 bases aligning to TRBD1. The V gene's germline CDR1 is MNHNS and CDR2 SASEGT. J gave up 7 bases and V 4 bases, and 2 bases lay outside the gene matches. CDR3 length: 13 residues. The CDR3 coding sequence is TGTGCCAGCAGTGTAGACAGGGGGCAGCCCCAGCATTTT. Translation gives CASSVDRGQPQHF.

The chain recombines TRBV30 with TRBJ2-7; 7 bases match TRBD1. V shed 5 bases, J shed 6 bases, and the junction held 10 bases outside the gene matches. Germline-derived CDR1 and CDR2 are GTSNPN and SVGIG (reference sequence). The CDR3 spans 13 residues. CDR3 in amino acids: CAWSSTGSTEQYF. The CDR3 DNA is TGTGCCTGGTCCTCGACAGGGTCCACCGAGCAGTACTTC.

The chain carries TRBV13 and TRBJ1-3; 7 nucleotides match TRBD1. The ends lost 0 bases at V and 4 bases at J; junction bases unmatched: 3. Germline assignment: CDR1 PRHDT and CDR2 FYEKMQ (reference sequence). This CDR3 contains 15 residues. This chain's CDR3 is CASSLGTGYGNTIYF. The CDR3 nucleotides read TGTGCCAGCAGCTTAGGGACAGGGTACGGAAACACCATATATTTT. Complete variable domain (other parts from reference TRBV13 and TRBJ1-3): AAGVIQSPRHLIKEKRETATLKCYPIPRHDTVYWYQQGPGQDPQFLISFYEKMQSDKGSIPDRFSAQQFSDYHSELNMSSLELGDSALYFCASSLGTGYGNTIYFGEGSWLTVV.

A few counts support this clone. This chain links TRBV5-6 with TRBJ1-1; D might be TRBD1 (5 bases). Germline CDR1 reads SGHDT; CDR2 reads YYEEEE. Trimming pared 1 base from V and 8 bases from J, leaving 15 bases between. This CDR3 is 14 amino acids long. CDR3 residues: CASSLIRGGEEAFF. CDR3 nucleotide sequence: TGTGCCAGCAGCTTGATCCGGGGAGGGGAAGAAGCTTTCTTT.

This clone was seen just once. The chain links TRBV4-1 to TRBJ2-3, with 9 nucleotides matching TRBD1. The V gene end was trimmed by 4 bases and the J gene end by 2 bases; junction bases not matched to a gene: 4. The V gene's germline CDR1 is MGHRA and CDR2 YSYEKL. The CDR3 is 15 residues long. The CDR3 bases are TGCGCCAGCAGCCGCCGGGACAGGGACACAGATACGCAGTATTTT. It yields the protein CASSRRDRDTDTQYF.

The chain is built from TRBV2 and TRBJ1-5; no definite D call. This CDR3 has 13 residues. Per germline, CDR1 SNHLY and CDR2 FYNNEI. Trimming took 6 bases from V and 7 from J, leaving 13 bases between them. CDR3 coding DNA: TGTGCCAGCAGCTTTACCTCGAGGCAGCCCCAGCATTTT. Encoded protein: CASSFTSRQPQHF.

This clone was picked up a small number of times. The J gene is TRBJ2-5, the V gene TRBV29-1; D is possibly TRBD2 (6 bases). Germline CDR1 SQVTM, CDR2 ANQGSEA. The V and J ends lost 8 bases and 9 bases respectively, with 22 bases between them. This CDR3 is 13 amino acids long. The CDR3 reads CSPEGTATGAQYF. The CDR3 DNA sequence: TGCAGCCCCGAGGGGACTGCGACTGGGGCCCAGTACTTC.

This chain joins TRBV15 and TRBJ1-3; 9 bases fit TRBD1. V lost 0 bases, J lost 4 bases, and 1 base stayed unmatched. Germline CDR1 and CDR2: LNHNV and YYDKDF (reference sequence). CDR3 length: 15 residues. The CDR3 protein is CATSRDGTGGNTIYF. DNA for the CDR3: TGTGCCACCAGCAGAGATGGGACAGGGGGAAACACCATATATTTT. The full variable domain, in which reference TRBV15 and TRBJ1-3 provide the parts outside the CDR3, is DAMVIQNPRYQVTQFGKPVTLSCSQTLNHNVMYWYQQKSSQAPKLLFHYYDKDFNNEADTPDNFQSRRPNTSFCFLDIRSPGLGDTAMYLCATSRDGTGGNTIYFGEGSWLTVV.